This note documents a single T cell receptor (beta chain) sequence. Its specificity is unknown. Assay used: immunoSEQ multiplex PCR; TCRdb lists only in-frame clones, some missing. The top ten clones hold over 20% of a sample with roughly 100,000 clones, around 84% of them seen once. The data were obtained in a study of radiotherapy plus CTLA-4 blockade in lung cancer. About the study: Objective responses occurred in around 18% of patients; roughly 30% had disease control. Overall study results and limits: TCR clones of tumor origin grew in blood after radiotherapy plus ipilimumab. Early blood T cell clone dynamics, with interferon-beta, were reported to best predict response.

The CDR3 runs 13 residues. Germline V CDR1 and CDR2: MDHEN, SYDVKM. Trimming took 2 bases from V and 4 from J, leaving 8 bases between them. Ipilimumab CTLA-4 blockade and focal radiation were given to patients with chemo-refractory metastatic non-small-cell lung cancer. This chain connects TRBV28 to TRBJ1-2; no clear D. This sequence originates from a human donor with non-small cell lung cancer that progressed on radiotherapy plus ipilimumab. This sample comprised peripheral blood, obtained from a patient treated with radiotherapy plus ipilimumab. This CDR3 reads CASSLTAVYGYTF. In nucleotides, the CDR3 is TGTGCCAGCAGTTTAACGGCAGTCTATGGCTACACCTTC.